The clone carrying this T cell receptor (beta chain) turned up a few times. This sample was taken from a study of T cells after yellow fever vaccination. TCRdb called the 5' RACE reads again in MiXCR, with one record for every CDR3 protein. The table has 300,000 to 400,000 distinct CDR3 sequences, around an eighth seen once. The germline gives CDR1 SGHNT, CDR2 YYREEE (reference sequence). CDR3 length: 13 amino acids. V was pared by 1 base and J by 3 bases, with 7 bases between. The receptor was derived from a man in his late teens or twenties who received the YFV17D yellow fever vaccine. This specimen was CD4+ T cells sorted from PBMCs, taken 15 days after the yellow fever booster vaccination. The rearrangement uses TRBV5-4 and TRBJ2-5, with D perhaps TRBD2 (5 bases). The CDR3 DNA reads as TGTGCCAGCAGCTTGAGAGGGAAAGAGACCCAGTACTTC. This translates into CASSLRGKETQYF.